This entry lists 7 T cell receptor beta chains sequenced from one sample in a study of vaccination and CD4 T cells after COVID-19. Treatment here: approximately 9-day PBMC culture with coronavirus spike peptide pools or control peptides (ViraFEST assay). CD4+ T cells of the unexposed donor were collected before the COVID-19 pandemic (2011-2018). The assay that was used to sequence DNA from cultured CD4+ T cells was the Oncomine TCR Beta short-read assay. One entry per CDR3 protein, called by TCRdb with MiXCR from the PCR reads. Of about 5,900 distinct CDR3 sequences listed, approximately 30% are singletons. The antigens these receptors bind are not known. The material sequenced was CD4+ T cells from blood, cultured in vitro. The receptors shown here come from a human donor in good health.

The rearrangement uses TRBV11-2 and TRBJ2-2; possibly TRBD1 for D (5 bases). Trimming stripped 4 bases from V and 1 base from J, with 10 bases between. There are 15 residues in the CDR3. Germline CDR1 reads SGHAT; CDR2 reads FQNNGV. The chain's CDR3 is CASSSNTGNTGELFF. CDR3 DNA sequence: TGTGCCAGCAGCTCCAATACAGGGAACACCGGGGAGCTGTTTTTT.

The CDR3 DNA reads TGTGCCAGCAGTGTGCAGGCCCAGGGCTATGAAAAACTGTTTTTT. Protein: CASSVQAQGYEKLFF. The chain links TRBV27 to TRBJ1-4; weak D call: TRBD1 (5 bases). Germline assignment: CDR1 MNHEY and CDR2 SMNVEV (reference sequence). Trimming removed 5 bases at V and 6 bases at J, with 16 bases between. The CDR3 extends over 15 amino acids.

The chain carries TRBV27 and TRBJ2-7; 7 nucleotides match TRBD2. V lost 3 bases and J lost 2; bases outside the gene matches: 10. The CDR3 is 16 residues long. The germline gives CDR1 MNHEY, CDR2 SMNVEV (reference sequence). CDR3 loop: CASSFRPTGLAYEQYF. As DNA, the CDR3 is TGTGCCAGCAGTTTTCGACCAACAGGACTAGCCTACGAGCAGTACTTC.

The V and J genes are TRBV6-1 and TRBJ1-2, with a possible D match to TRBD1 (5 bases). Trimming stripped 2 bases from V and 3 bases from J, with 10 bases between. This CDR3 comprises 14 residues. The germline V gene encodes CDR1 MNHNS and CDR2 SASEGT. The CDR3 sequence is CASSEPDTYYGYTF. The CDR3 DNA follows: TGTGCCAGCAGTGAACCGGACACCTACTATGGCTACACCTTC.

This CDR3 is CASSLGVTGASRRRYNEQYF. CDR3 nucleotides: TGCGCCAGCAGCCTTGGGGTAACAGGGGCGAGTCGTAGGAGATATAACGAGCAGTACTTC. J is TRBJ2-7 and V is TRBV5-1; 7 bases align to TRBD1. In germline, CDR1 is SGHRS, CDR2 YFSETQ. J was trimmed by 5 bases and V by 4 bases; bases with no gene match: 27. CDR3 length: 20 amino acids.

CDR3 sequence: CASSLQRRLAGVNEQFF. CDR3 in DNA: TGTGCCAGCAGCTTACAGCGGAGGCTAGCGGGGGTTAATGAGCAGTTCTTC. This sequence joins TRBV11-1 and TRBJ2-1; 10 bases agree with TRBD2. Germline V gives CDR1 SGHAT, CDR2 FQDESV (reference sequence). The CDR3 totals 17 residues. The junction had 11 bases not matched to a gene; V was cut back by 2 bases and J by 7 bases.

This clonotype was counted between two and nine times. The chain is built from TRBV20-1 and TRBJ1-5; D perhaps matches TRBD1 (6 bases). Trimming removed 1 base at V and 3 bases at J, with 13 bases between. Germline V CDR1 and CDR2: DFQATT, SNEGSKA (reference sequence). The CDR3 spans 15 residues. The CDR3 reads CSARGAGANNQPQHF. The CDR3 DNA sequence: TGCAGTGCTAGAGGGGCAGGGGCAAACAATCAGCCCCAGCATTTT.